Following are 15 T cell receptor beta chains from one sample sequenced in a study of cytomegalovirus exposure and HLA in healthy donors. PCR primers comprised 60 Vbeta and 13 Jbeta primers. Here immunoSEQ multiplex PCR was the method, and the copy in TCRdb shows in-frame clones only, minus some. The data hold about 170,000 clones, with approximately 72% observed a single time. The sample comprised PBMCs. The receptors derive from a human donor in good health.

The chain couples TRBV5-5 to TRBJ1-2, with 7 bases aligning to TRBD1. The CDR3 is 16 residues long. Germline CDR1 and CDR2: SGHKS and YYEKEE (reference sequence). The J segment lost 5 bases and the V segment lost 4 bases, leaving 14 bases of the junction unmatched. The CDR3 sequence is CASSIGARQGRYGYTF. Written as DNA, the CDR3 is TGTGCCAGCAGCATAGGAGCGAGACAGGGAAGATATGGCTACACCTTC. The whole variable domain, remainder taken from reference TRBV5-5 and TRBJ1-2, is DAGVTQSPTHLIKTRGQQVTLRCSPISGHKSVSWYQQVLGQGPQFIFQYYEKEERGRGNFPDRFSARQFPNYSSELNVNALLLGDSALYLCASSIGARQGRYGYTFGSGTRLTVV.

This clone has only a few counts. The chain couples TRBV19 to TRBJ2-5; 8 positions match TRBD1. The CDR3 spans 14 residues. Germline V gene lookup returns CDR1 LNHDA and CDR2 SQIVND (reference sequence). V lost 4 bases to trimming and J lost 2 bases; unmatched junction nucleotides: 3. The CDR3 region has the DNA TGTGCCAGTAGTAAGACAGGGGTGCAAGAGACCCAGTACTTC. Its protein is CASSKTGVQETQYF.

The gene calls are TRBV6-5 and TRBJ2-7; 13 bases fit TRBD2. Looked up from germline, CDR1 is MNHEY and CDR2 is SVGAGI. This CDR3 is built from 14 residues. V lost 6 bases to trimming and J lost 6 bases; unmatched junction nucleotides: 5. The CDR3 loop reads CASRSGTSGTEQYF. The DNA for the CDR3 is TGTGCCAGCAGGTCCGGGACTAGCGGGACCGAGCAGTACTTC.

The V and J genes are TRBV10-1 and TRBJ2-7; 9 nucleotides match TRBD1. The CDR3 consists of 14 residues. Germline-derived CDR1 and CDR2 are WNHNN and SYGVQD (reference sequence). V shed 3 bases, J shed 3 bases, and the junction held 3 bases outside the gene matches. CDR3: CASSDGQGIYEQYF. DNA for the CDR3: TGCGCCAGCAGTGATGGACAGGGGATCTACGAGCAGTACTTC.

The rearrangement uses TRBV7-3 and TRBJ2-3; 12 bases line up with TRBD1. The CDR3 has 15 amino acids. V was pared by 5 bases and J by 6 bases, with 6 bases of the junction left unmatched. CDR1 is SGHTA and CDR2 is FQGTGA in the germline V gene. The CDR3 region is CASSGGTGGRDTQYF. Written as DNA, the CDR3 is TGTGCCAGCAGCGGGGGGACAGGGGGCAGGGATACGCAGTATTTT.

The chain recombines TRBV5-6 with TRBJ2-7, with 7 bases that match TRBD1. V was pared by 3 bases and J by 6 bases, with 12 bases of the junction left unmatched. Germline loops: CDR1 SGHDT, CDR2 YYEEEE. The CDR3 loop spans 15 amino acids. CDR3 protein: CASSSRDRSFGEQYF. In DNA, the CDR3 is TGTGCCAGCAGCTCCCGGGACAGAAGTTTCGGCGAGCAGTACTTC.

The rearrangement uses TRBV7-6 and TRBJ1-6; TRBD1 matches 7 bases. The CDR3 has 14 residues. In germline, CDR1 is SGHVS, CDR2 FNYEAQ. J lost 7 bases, V lost 5 bases, and 5 bases had no gene match. The CDR3 sequence is CASSPQGINSPLHF. The CDR3 nucleotides read TGTGCCAGCAGCCCACAGGGGATAAATTCACCCCTCCACTTT. The full variable domain, rest sourced from reference TRBV7-6 and TRBJ1-6, is GAGVSQSPRYKVTKRGQDVALRCDPISGHVSLYWYRQALGQGPEFLTYFNYEAQQDKSGLPNDRFSAERPEGSISTLTIQRTEQRDSAMYRCASSPQGINSPLHFGNGTRLTVT.

The chain couples TRBV5-1 to TRBJ2-7; 12 nucleotides align to TRBD1. V lost 0 bases and J lost 6; bases outside the gene matches: 7. The CDR3 consists of 16 residues. CDR1 is SGHRS, CDR2 YFSETQ, per germline. The CDR3 DNA sequence: TGCGCCAGCAGCTTGGCGGTCGGGACAGGGGGCTCCGAGCAGTACTTC. This sequence encodes CASSLAVGTGGSEQYF.

This clone was seen more than once but under ten times. The chain links TRBV19 to TRBJ1-6; D remains unclear. The CDR3 totals 14 residues. Germline V CDR1 and CDR2: LNHDA, SQIVND (reference sequence). V dropped 5 bases and J dropped 7 bases, with 12 bases sitting between them. In nucleotides, the CDR3 is TGTGCCAGTAGTGTCCGAGGGCTAAATTCACCCCTCCACTTT. Protein sequence: CASSVRGLNSPLHF. The whole variable domain, remainder taken from reference TRBV19 and TRBJ1-6, is DGGITQSPKYLFRKEGQNVTLSCEQNLNHDAMYWYRQDPGQGLRLIYYSQIVNDFQKGDIAEGYSVSREKKESFPLTVTSAQKNPTAFYLCASSVRGLNSPLHFGNGTRLTVT.

This chain connects TRBV5-4 to TRBJ2-3; D possibly corresponds to TRBD1 (5 bases). Trimming pared 3 bases from V and 2 bases from J, leaving 13 bases between. CDR1 and CDR2 (germline): SGHNT, YYREEE (reference sequence). The CDR3 spans 15 residues. The CDR3 here is CASSSTRGYTDTQYF. The DNA of the CDR3 is TGTGCCAGCAGCTCAACAAGGGGATACACAGATACGCAGTATTTT. Full variable domain (outside the CDR3, taken from reference TRBV5-4 and TRBJ2-3): ETGVTQSPTHLIKTRGQQVTLRCSSQSGHNTVSWYQQALGQGPQFIFQYYREEENGRGNFPPRFSGLQFPNYSSELNVNALELDDSALYLCASSSTRGYTDTQYFGPGTRLTVL.

The rearrangement uses TRBV14 and TRBJ2-1; 8 nucleotides match TRBD1. This CDR3 has 15 amino acids. CDR1 and CDR2 from the germline V gene are SGHDN and FVKESK. The V and J ends lost 1 base and 5 bases, in that order; junction bases with no gene match: 4. CDR3 nucleotide sequence: TGTGCCAGCAGCCAAGCCGGGGACAGGCACAATGAGCAGTTCTTC. Translation gives CASSQAGDRHNEQFF. Drawing the rest from reference TRBV14 and TRBJ2-1, the complete variable domain is EAGVTQFPSHSVIEKGQTVTLRCDPISGHDNLYWYRRVMGKEIKFLLHFVKESKQDESGMPNNRFLAERTGGTYSTLKVQPAELEDSGVYFCASSQAGDRHNEQFFGPGTRLTVL.

V and J are TRBV5-1 and TRBJ1-1; tentative D call: TRBD1 (6 bases). This CDR3 spans 11 amino acids. The germline V gene has CDR1 SGHRS and CDR2 YFSETQ. Trimming stripped 4 bases from V and 8 bases from J, with 9 bases between. CDR3 amino acids: CASSGGAEAFF. DNA of the CDR3: TGCGCCAGCAGCGGGGGGGCAGAAGCTTTCTTT.

The V and J genes are TRBV18 and TRBJ1-2, with D perhaps matching TRBD1 (5 bases). In germline, CDR1 is KGHSH, CDR2 LQKENI. The CDR3 is made up of 14 amino acids. V lost 3 bases to trimming and J lost 8 bases, with 16 bases between them. The CDR3 is CASSPAGGGGGYTF. The CDR3 DNA reads TGTGCCAGCTCACCCGCCGGGGGGGGTGGCGGCTACACCTTC. The full variable domain, with the rest looked up from reference TRBV18 and TRBJ1-2, is NAGVMQNPRHLVRRRGQEARLRCSPMKGHSHVYWYRQLPEEGLKFMVYLQKENIIDESGMPKERFSAEFPKEGPSILRIQQVVRGDSAAYFCASSPAGGGGGYTFGSGTRLTVV.

The J gene is TRBJ2-7, the V gene TRBV9, with D tentatively TRBD1 (5 bases). CDR1 is SGDLS, CDR2 YYNGEE, per germline. This CDR3 is 15 amino acids long. V was shortened by 0 bases and J by 2 bases, with 12 bases between the two germline ends. Here the CDR3 DNA reads TGTGCCAGCAGCGTAGAAATAGGGGCTACCTACGAGCAGTACTTC. Residues: CASSVEIGATYEQYF.

This chain links TRBV6-4 with TRBJ2-7; the match to TRBD2 covers 7 bases. This CDR3 region has 15 residues. CDR1 MRHNA and CDR2 SNTAGT come from the germline V gene. With V trimmed by 0 bases and J by 3 bases, 5 bases remained unmatched. CDR3 sequence (DNA): TGTGCCAGCAGTGACTCAGCGGGGTCTGTCTACGAGCAGTACTTC. Its protein is CASSDSAGSVYEQYF.